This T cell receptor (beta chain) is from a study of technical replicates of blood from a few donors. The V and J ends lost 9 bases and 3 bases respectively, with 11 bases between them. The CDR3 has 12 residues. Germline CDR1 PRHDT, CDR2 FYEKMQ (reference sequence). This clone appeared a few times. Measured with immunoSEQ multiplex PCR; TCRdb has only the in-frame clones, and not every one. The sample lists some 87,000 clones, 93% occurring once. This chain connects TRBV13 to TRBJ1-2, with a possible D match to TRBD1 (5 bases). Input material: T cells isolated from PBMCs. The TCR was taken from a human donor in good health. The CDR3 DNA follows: TGTGCCAGTTCAGGGTCTGACTATGGCTACACCTTC. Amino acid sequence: CASSGSDYGYTF.